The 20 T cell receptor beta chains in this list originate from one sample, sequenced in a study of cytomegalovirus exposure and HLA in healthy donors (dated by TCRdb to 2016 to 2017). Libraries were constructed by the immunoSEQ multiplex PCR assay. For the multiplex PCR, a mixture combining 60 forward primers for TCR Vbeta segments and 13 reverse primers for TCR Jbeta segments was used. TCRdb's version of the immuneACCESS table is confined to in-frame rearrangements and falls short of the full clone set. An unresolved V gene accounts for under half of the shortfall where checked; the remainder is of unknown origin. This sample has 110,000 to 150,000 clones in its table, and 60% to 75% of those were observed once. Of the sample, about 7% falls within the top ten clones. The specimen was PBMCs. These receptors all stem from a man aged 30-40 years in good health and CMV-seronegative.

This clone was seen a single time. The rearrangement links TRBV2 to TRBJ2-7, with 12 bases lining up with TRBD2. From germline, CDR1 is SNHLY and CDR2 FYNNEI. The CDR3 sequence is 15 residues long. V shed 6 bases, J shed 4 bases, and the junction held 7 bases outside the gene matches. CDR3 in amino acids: CASSPGLAGNYEQYF. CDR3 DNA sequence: TGTGCCAGCAGCCCCGGACTAGCGGGGAATTACGAGCAGTACTTC. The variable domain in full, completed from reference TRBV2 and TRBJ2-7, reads EPEVTQTPSHQVTQMGQEVILRCVPISNHLYFYWYRQILGQKVEFLVSFYNNEISEKSEIFDDQFSVERPDGSNFTLKIRSTKLEDSAMYFCASSPGLAGNYEQYFGPGTRLTVT.

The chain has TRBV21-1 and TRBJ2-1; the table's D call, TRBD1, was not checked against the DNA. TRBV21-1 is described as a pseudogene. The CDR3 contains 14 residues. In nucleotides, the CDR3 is TGTGCCAGCCATTCAGGGGAGAGGGTCAATGAGCAGTTCTTC. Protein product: CASHSGERVNEQFF.

The CDR3 region is CACSRNEQYF. CDR3 in DNA: TGTGCCTGTTCGCGGAACGAGCAGTACTTC. The chain joins TRBV30 to TRBJ2-7; D is uncertain. Trimming left V 6 bases short and J 5 bases short, with 8 bases between. This CDR3 region has 10 residues. The germline CDR1 and CDR2 sequences are GTSNPN and SVGIG (reference sequence).

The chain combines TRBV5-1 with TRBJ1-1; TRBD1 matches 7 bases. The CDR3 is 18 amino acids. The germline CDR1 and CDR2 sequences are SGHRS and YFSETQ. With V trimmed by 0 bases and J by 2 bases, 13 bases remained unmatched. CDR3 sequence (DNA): TGCGCCAGCAGCTTGGCCTGGACCGGGACAGTACTAAACACTGAAGCTTTCTTT. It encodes CASSLAWTGTVLNTEAFF.

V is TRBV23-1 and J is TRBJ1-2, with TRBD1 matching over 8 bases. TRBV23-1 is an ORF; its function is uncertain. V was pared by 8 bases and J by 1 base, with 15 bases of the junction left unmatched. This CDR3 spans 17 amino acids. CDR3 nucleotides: TGCGCCAGCCCGACGGGACAGGACTACCGTCGTAACTATGGCTACACCTTC. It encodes CASPTGQDYRRNYGYTF.

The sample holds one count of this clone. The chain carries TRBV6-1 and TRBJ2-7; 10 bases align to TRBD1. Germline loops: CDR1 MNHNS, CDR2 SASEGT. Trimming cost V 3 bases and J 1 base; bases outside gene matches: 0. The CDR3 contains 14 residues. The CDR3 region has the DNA TGTGCCAGCAGTGAGGGACAGGGGTCCTACGAGCAGTACTTC. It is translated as CASSEGQGSYEQYF.

The CDR3 DNA is TGTGCCAGCAGTTCACCGTCTACAGGGGGTGGGGGCTACACCTTC. Translating it yields CASSSPSTGGGGYTF. The gene calls are TRBV6-6 and TRBJ1-2; 8 nucleotides agree with TRBD1. From germline, CDR1 is MNHNY and CDR2 SVGAGI (reference sequence). CDR3 length equals 15 residues. Trimming removed 4 bases from V and 8 bases from J; junction bases left unmatched: 12.

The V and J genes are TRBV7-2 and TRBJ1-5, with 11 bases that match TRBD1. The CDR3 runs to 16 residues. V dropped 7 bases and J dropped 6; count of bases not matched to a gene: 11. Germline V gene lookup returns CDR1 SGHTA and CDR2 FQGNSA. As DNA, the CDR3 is TGTGCCAGCACCCCCAGGTCGGGGACAGGGGGTCAGCCCCAGCATTTT. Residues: CASTPRSGTGGQPQHF.

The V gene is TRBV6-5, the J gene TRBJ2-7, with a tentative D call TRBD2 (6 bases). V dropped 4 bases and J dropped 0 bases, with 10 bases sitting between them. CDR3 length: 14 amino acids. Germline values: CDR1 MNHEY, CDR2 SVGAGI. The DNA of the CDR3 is TGTGCCAGCAGTTCTCGGGGGAGCTCCTACGAGCAGTACTTC. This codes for CASSSRGSSYEQYF.

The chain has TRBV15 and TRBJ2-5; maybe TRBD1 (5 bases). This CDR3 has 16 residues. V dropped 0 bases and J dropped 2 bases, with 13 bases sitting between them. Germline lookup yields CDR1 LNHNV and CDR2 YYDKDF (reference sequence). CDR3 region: CATSRDRGAGQETQYF. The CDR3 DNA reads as TGTGCCACCAGCAGAGATAGAGGTGCAGGGCAAGAGACCCAGTACTTC.

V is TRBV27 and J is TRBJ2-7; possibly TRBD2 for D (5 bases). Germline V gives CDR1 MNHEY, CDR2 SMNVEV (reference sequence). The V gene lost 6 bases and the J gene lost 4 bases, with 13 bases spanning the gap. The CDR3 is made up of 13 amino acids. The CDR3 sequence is CASSAGNSYEQYF. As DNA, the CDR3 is TGTGCCAGCAGCGCCGGGAACTCTTACGAGCAGTACTTC.

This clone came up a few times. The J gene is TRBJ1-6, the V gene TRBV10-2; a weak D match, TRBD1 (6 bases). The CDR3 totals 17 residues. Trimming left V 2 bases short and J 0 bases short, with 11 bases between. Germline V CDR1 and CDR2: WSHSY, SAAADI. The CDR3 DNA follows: TGCGCCAGCAGTGAGAGGCAGGGGAGCTCCTATAATTCACCCCTCCACTTT. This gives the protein CASSERQGSSYNSPLHF.

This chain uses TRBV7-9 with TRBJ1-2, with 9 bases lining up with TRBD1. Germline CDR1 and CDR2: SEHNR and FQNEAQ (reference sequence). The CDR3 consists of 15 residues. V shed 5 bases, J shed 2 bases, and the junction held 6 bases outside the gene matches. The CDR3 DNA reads TGTGCCAGCAGCGCTGGGACAGGGTGGAACTATGGCTACACCTTC. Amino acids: CASSAGTGWNYGYTF. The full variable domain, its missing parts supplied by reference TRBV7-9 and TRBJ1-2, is DTGVSQNPRHKITKRGQNVTFRCDPISEHNRLYWYRQTLGQGPEFLTYFQNEAQLEKSRLLSDRFSAERPKGSFSTLEIQRTEQGDSAMYLCASSAGTGWNYGYTFGSGTRLTVV.

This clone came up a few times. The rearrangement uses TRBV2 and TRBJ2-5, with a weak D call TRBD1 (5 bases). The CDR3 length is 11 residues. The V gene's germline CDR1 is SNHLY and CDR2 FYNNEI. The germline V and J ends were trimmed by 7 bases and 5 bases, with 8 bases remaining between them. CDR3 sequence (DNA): TGTGCCAGCACCCCAGGGGAGACCCAGTACTTC. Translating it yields CASTPGETQYF.

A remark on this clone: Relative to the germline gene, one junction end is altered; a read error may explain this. CDR3 in DNA: TGTTCCAGCAGCTTAGGGGAGGGACCACAGAACACCGGGGAGCTGTTTTTT. Its translation: CSSSLGEGPQNTGELFF. This chain connects TRBV7-9 to TRBJ2-2; TRBD2 matches at 7 bases. Germline V lookup: CDR1 SEHNR, CDR2 FQNEAQ (reference sequence). CDR3 length: 17 residues.

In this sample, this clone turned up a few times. CDR3 DNA: TGTGCCAGCAGTTTTGGGCAGGCCTTCTACGAGCAGTACTTC. Translation: CASSFGQAFYEQYF. The chain uses TRBV28 and TRBJ2-7; the D is unclear. The CDR3 length is 14 residues. Germline V CDR1 and CDR2: MDHEN, SYDVKM. V was pared by 3 bases and J by 3 bases, with 12 bases between.

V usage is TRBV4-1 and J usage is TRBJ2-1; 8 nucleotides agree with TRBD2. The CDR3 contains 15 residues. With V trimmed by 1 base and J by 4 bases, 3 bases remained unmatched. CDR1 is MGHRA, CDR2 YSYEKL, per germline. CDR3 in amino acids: CASSQASGLYNEQFF. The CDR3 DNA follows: TGCGCCAGCAGCCAAGCTAGCGGGCTGTACAATGAGCAGTTCTTC.

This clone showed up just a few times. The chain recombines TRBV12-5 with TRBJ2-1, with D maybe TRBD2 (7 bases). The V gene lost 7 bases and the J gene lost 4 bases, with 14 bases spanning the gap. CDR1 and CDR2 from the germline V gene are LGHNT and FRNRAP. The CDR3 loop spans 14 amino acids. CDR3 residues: CASVGGRGYNEQFF. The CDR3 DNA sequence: TGTGCTAGTGTGGGGGGGCGCGGTTACAATGAGCAGTTCTTC.

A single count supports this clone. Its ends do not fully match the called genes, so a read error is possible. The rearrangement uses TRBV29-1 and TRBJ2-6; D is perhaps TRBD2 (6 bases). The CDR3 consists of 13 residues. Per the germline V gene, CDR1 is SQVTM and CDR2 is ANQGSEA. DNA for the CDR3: TGCAGCGTTGGGTCCGGCGGGGCCAACGGCCTGACTTTC. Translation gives CSVGSGGANGLTF.

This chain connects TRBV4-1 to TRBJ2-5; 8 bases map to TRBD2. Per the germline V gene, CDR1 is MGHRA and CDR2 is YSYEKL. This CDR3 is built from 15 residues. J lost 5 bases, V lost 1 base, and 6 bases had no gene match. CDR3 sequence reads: CASSQGPSGYETQYF. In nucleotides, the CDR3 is TGCGCCAGCAGCCAAGGGCCTAGCGGGTACGAGACCCAGTACTTC.